This T cell receptor (beta chain) appears in the sequencing data of a study of vaccination effects on CD4 cells after COVID-19. Study-level information: Post-vaccine specimens were collected at a median of 72 days following the second dose. Study-wide points: Substantial clonal contraction characterized both infection- and vaccine-induced clones late after vaccination.

Profiled with immunoSEQ multiplex PCR; TCRdb holds only in-frame clones, not every one. There are about 72,000 clones in the sample; approximately 81% occur only once, and roughly 1.2% lies in the top ten. To note about this clone: The antigen is unknown.

Trimming removed 5 bases from V and 10 bases from J, with 11 bases in between. The CDR3 loop spans 12 amino acids. In the ViraFEST assay, antigen-specific CD4+ clonotypes were identified by expansion after peptide-pool stimulation. Researchers isolated CD4+ T cells once 9 to 11 days of culture had elapsed. BNT162b2 vaccine or mRNA-1273 vaccine was given to participants in two doses. Having tested negative for nucleocapsid antibodies, the vaccine recipients showed no prior SARS-CoV-2 infection. On days 3 and 7, fresh IL-2 medium replaced half the medium. This receptor was identified in a human donor who received a COVID-19 vaccine. The gene calls are TRBV12-3 or TRBV12-4 and TRBJ1-4; D is unresolved. The starting material was CD4+ T cells from PBMCs cultured with HCoV-229E spike peptides, obtained after COVID-19 vaccination. The CDR3 protein is CASSHQAGKLFF. CDR3 coding DNA: TGTGCCAGCAGTCACCAAGCGGGAAAACTGTTTTTT.